These 11 T cell receptor beta chains were sequenced from one sample in a study of T cells in Graves' hyperthyroidism and ophthalmopathy. Amplification yielded TCR beta CDR3 regions, with RNA transcripts as the source. The HTBI set primed first-round TCR CDR3 RT-PCR. Using its own MiXCR run on the multiplex PCR reads, TCRdb lists one record per CDR3 protein. The sample records 250,000 or so distinct CDR3 sequences, around 15% being singletons. Sequenced input: blood. These receptors all stem from a woman aged 50 to 65 with Graves' hyperthyroidism that later progressed to Graves' ophthalmopathy.

As concerns this clonotype: At one of its ends the junction is not consistent with the germline gene, which may arise from a read error. V and J are TRBV20-1 and TRBJ2-1; D call uncertain. The CDR3 contains 14 residues. From germline, CDR1 is DFQATT and CDR2 SNEGSKA (reference sequence). The CDR3 nucleotides read TGCAGTGCTAGCCCCCGGGCCGTCTACAAGGAGCAGTTCTTC. Its translation: CSASPRAVYKEQFF.

This clonotype has at least ten counts. The gene calls are TRBV28 and TRBJ1-6; D is perhaps TRBD1 (6 bases). V gave up 5 bases and J gave up 10 bases, with 21 bases separating them. The length of the CDR3 is 16 residues. The germline V gene has CDR1 MDHEN and CDR2 SYDVKM. The CDR3 here is CASSATAGGGKSPLHF. The DNA for the CDR3 is TGTGCCAGCAGTGCCACCGCTGGGGGGGGCAAGTCACCCCTCCACTTT.

This clonotype was recorded at least ten times. This chain joins TRBV6-2 or TRBV6-3 and TRBJ2-1; 7 nucleotides line up with TRBD2. The germline V gene has CDR1 MNHEY and CDR2 SVGEGT. The CDR3 is made up of 16 amino acids. The junction had 10 bases not matched to a gene; V was cut back by 4 bases and J by 4 bases. The CDR3 protein is CASSFLTSSRYNEQFF. The CDR3, as DNA: TGTGCCAGCAGTTTCCTGACTAGCTCGAGGTACAATGAGCAGTTCTTC.

The chain uses TRBV10-3 and TRBJ1-4; unclear D gene. The CDR3 is made up of 13 amino acids. Trimming cost V 6 bases and J 12 bases, with 17 bases left between them. Germline lookup yields CDR1 ENHRY and CDR2 SYGVKD. Written as DNA, the CDR3 is TGTGCCATCAGAGACTCGGATCGCTGGGAACTGTTTTTT. This gives the protein CAIRDSDRWELFF.

V is TRBV7-9 and J is TRBJ2-7; 7 bases line up with TRBD1. In germline, CDR1 is SEHNR, CDR2 FQNEAQ (reference sequence). The trim removed 0 bases at V and 2 bases at J, leaving 4 bases unmatched. The CDR3 is made up of 15 amino acids. The CDR3 nucleotides read TGTGCCAGCAGCTTAGCGGCAGGGGGACCCTACGAGCAGTACTTC. This translates into CASSLAAGGPYEQYF.

The table lists this clonotype with a few counts. The chain carries TRBV9 and TRBJ2-2, with a weak D call TRBD2 (5 bases). This CDR3 contains 14 residues. V lost 3 bases and J 7 bases, leaving 13 bases between the germline ends. Germline V lookup: CDR1 SGDLS, CDR2 YYNGEE. Written as DNA, the CDR3 is TGTGCCAGCAGCGACACCCCGGGGTTCGGGGAGCTGTTTTTT. Translation gives CASSDTPGFGELFF.

Regarding this clonotype: A much larger clone lies a single base off, so this may be a read error. The V gene is TRBV6-2 or TRBV6-3, the J gene TRBJ2-1, with 7 bases fitting TRBD1. This CDR3 comprises 15 residues. From germline, CDR1 is MNHEY and CDR2 SVGEGT. The chain's CDR3 is CASSTLQGWGNEQLF. CDR3 DNA sequence: TGTGCCAGCAGCACACTACAGGGGTGGGGCAATGAGCAGCTCTTC.

In this sample, this clonotype turned up many times. In DNA form, the CDR3 reads TGTGCCACCAGTGCCGCCCCCCAGGGGAACACCGGGGAGCTGTTTTTT. It yields the protein CATSAAPQGNTGELFF. This rearrangement joins TRBV24-1 to TRBJ2-2, with D possibly matching TRBD1 (5 bases). The CDR3 is made up of 16 amino acids. The V gene's germline CDR1 is KGHDR and CDR2 SFDVKD. With 5 bases removed from V and 1 base from J, the gap between germline ends came to 13 bases.

This clonotype showed up many times. V and J are TRBV5-1 and TRBJ1-4, with D unclear. Germline V gene sequence: CDR1 SGHRS, CDR2 YFSETQ. V lost 4 bases and J 8 bases, leaving 12 bases between the germline ends. The CDR3 is made up of 13 amino acids. CDR3 sequence (DNA): TGCGCCAGCAGCGTCGTCCTAGGCGAAAAACTGTTTTTT. Its protein product is CASSVVLGEKLFF. The full variable domain, with the rest looked up from reference TRBV5-1 and TRBJ1-4, is KAGVTQTPRYLIKTRGQQVTLSCSPISGHRSVSWYQQTPGQGLQFLFEYFSETQRNKGNFPGRFSGRQFSNSRSEMNVSTLELGDSALYLCASSVVLGEKLFFGSGTQLSVL.

This clonotype was detected ten times or more. The V gene is TRBV18, the J gene TRBJ2-2; the D is unclear. CDR1 and CDR2 from the germline V gene are KGHSH and LQKENI. V was shortened by 3 bases and J by 4 bases, with 12 bases between the two germline ends. This CDR3 is built from 15 residues. This CDR3 is CASSPSHTSTGELFF. As DNA, the CDR3 is TGTGCCAGCTCACCGTCTCACACCTCCACCGGGGAGCTGTTTTTT.

The DNA for the CDR3 is TGTGCCAGTAGTAAATACCTGAGGGGGTTTGGAAACAATGAGCAGTTCTTC. It specifies CASSKYLRGFGNNEQFF. The V gene is TRBV19, the J gene TRBJ2-1, with D possibly TRBD1 on 6 matching bases. V lost 4 bases, J lost 5 bases, and 21 bases lay in between. The CDR3 spans 17 residues. CDR1 LNHDA and CDR2 SQIVND come from the germline V gene (reference sequence).